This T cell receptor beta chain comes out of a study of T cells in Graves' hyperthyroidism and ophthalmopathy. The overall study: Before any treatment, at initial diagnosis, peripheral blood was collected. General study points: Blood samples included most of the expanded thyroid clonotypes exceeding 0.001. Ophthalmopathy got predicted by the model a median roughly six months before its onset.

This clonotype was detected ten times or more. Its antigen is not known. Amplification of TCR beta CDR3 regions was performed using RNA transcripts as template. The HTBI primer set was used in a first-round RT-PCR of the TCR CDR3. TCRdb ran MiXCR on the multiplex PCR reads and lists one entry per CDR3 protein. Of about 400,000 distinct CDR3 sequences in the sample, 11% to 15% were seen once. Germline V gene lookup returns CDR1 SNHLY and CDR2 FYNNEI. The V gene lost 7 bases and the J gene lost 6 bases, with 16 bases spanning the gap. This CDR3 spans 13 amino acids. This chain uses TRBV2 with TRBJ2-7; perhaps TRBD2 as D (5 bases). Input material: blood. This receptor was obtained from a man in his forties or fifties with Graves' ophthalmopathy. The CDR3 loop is CASTVAFRVEQYF. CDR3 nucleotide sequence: TGTGCCAGCACCGTAGCGTTCCGGGTCGAGCAGTACTTC.